The sequence of this TCR beta chain was determined in a study of response to subunit inactivated influenza vaccine. There are many counts of this clonotype. A single record per CDR3 protein comes from TCRdb applying MiXCR to the RT-PCR reads. Found here are approximately 490,000 distinct CDR3 sequences, approximately 7.3% of them singletons; the top ten hold about 12%. Trimming removed 2 bases from V and 4 bases from J, with 5 bases in between. This CDR3 region has 12 residues. The source of this sequence is a man aged 45-69 years who received an inactivated influenza vaccine. This material consisted of PBMCs from blood, taken less than 30 months after vaccination. The chain couples TRBV12-3 or TRBV12-4 to TRBJ2-5; D not certain. CDR3 sequence reads: CASSLYGETQYF. CDR3 nucleotides: TGTGCCAGCAGTTTATATGGAGAGACCCAGTACTTC.